The entry below gives a single T cell receptor beta chain sequence along with its context. What it binds is unknown. This entry comes from a study of blood T cells in healthy people across ages. For the study at large: With template switching, about one barcoded beta molecule was captured per two T cells. Study-wide findings and caveats: The lack of PBMC sorting stopped any conclusive naive versus antigen-experienced comparison.

Per-sample yields of isolated PBMCs were at least 6 million. It was with a sample-barcoded 5' primer and a J-beta primer mix that a second PCR of about 6 to 12 cycles was run. Template switching added a 12-random-nucleotide identifier to every cDNA molecule. TCRdb recomputed calls from the 5' RACE reads with MiXCR, one row per CDR3 protein. The sample lists 1.2 million to 1.5 million distinct CDR3 sequences; roughly 40% were seen once. With 3 bases clipped from V and 8 bases from J, the junction kept 9 bases outside the gene matches. CDR1 MGHDK and CDR2 SYGVNS come from the germline V gene. CDR3 length: 16 residues.

Material for sequencing was blood. The chain employs TRBV25-1 and TRBJ1-4, with TRBD1 identical over 10 bases. This clonotype was obtained from a woman younger than 35 in good health. The CDR3 spells CASSDPTGTGVEKLFF. The CDR3 DNA is TGTGCCAGCAGTGACCCGACCGGGACAGGGGTGGAAAAACTGTTTTTT.